These T cell receptor beta chains were read from a single sample in a study of beta chain features in type 1 diabetes. The assay was immunoSEQ multiplex PCR, and TCRdb's table has in-frame clones only and misses some. The data contain around 290,000 clones, 8% of them singletons. Sequenced sample: central memory CD4+ T cells from blood. These receptors came from a woman between 18 and 29 years old in good health. The CDR3 runs from the conserved cysteine through the conserved F or W. The D gene is left open where the match is weak. The size of a clone is reported for some rows only, either as once, few or many, or as a class for expanded clones.

clone_size	d_call	v_call	j_call	cdr3_nt	cdr3_aa
NA	TRBD1	TRBV30	TRBJ1-2	TGTGCCTGGAGTGCAGGGGGCGACTACACCTTC	CAWSAGGDYTF
NA	NA	TRBV9	TRBJ2-3	TGTGCCAGCAGCGTACGAGGTGGTTCTAGCACAGATACGCAGTATTTT	CASSVRGGSSTDTQYF
NA	NA	TRBV30	TRBJ2-3	TGTGCCTGGAGTGTCGGGGGCGGGACAGATACGCAGTATTTT	CAWSVGGGTDTQYF
few	NA	TRBV5-4	TRBJ2-1	TGTGCCGTTAAATGGTCCTATGAGCAGTTCTTC	CAVKWSYEQFF
once	NA	TRBV20-1	TRBJ1-2	TGCAGTGCTGACTATGGCTACACCTTC	CSADYGYTF
few	TRBD1	TRBV7-2	TRBJ2-1	TGTGCCAGCAGCCGGGACAGGGAGACCAATGAGCAGTTCTTC	CASSRDRETNEQFF
few	TRBD1	TRBV7-2	TRBJ1-5	TGTGCCAGCAGCCCTCGGGACAGGGGCAATCAGCCCCAGCATTTT	CASSPRDRGNQPQHF
NA	NA	TRBV21-1	TRBJ2-5	TGTGCCAGCAGCAGGTTGACGGAAGAAGAGACCCAGTACTTC	CASSRLTEEETQYF
many	NA	TRBV5-1	TRBJ2-6	TGCGCCAGCAGCTTGTCTGACTCTGGGGCCAACGTCCTGACTTTC	CASSLSDSGANVLTF
many	NA	TRBV7-9	TRBJ1-1	TGTGCCAGCAGCTGGGACAAGAACACTGAAGCTTTCTTT	CASSWDKNTEAFF
NA	NA	TRBV29-1	TRBJ1-5	TGCAGCGCGTCGTCGAGTAATCAGCCCCAGCATTTT	CSASSSNQPQHF
few	NA	TRBV30	TRBJ1-2	TGTGCCTGGAGTGTACTAAAAAGGAGTAACTATGGCTACACCTTC	CAWSVLKRSNYGYTF
NA	NA	TRBV2	TRBJ2-1	TGTGCCAGCAGTGAGCACTACTCCTACAATGAGCAGTTCTTC	CASSEHYSYNEQFF
NA	NA	TRBV28	TRBJ1-3	TGTGCCAGCAGCTCCTCCTTCACCATATATTTT	CASSSSFTIYF
NA	TRBD2	TRBV29-1	TRBJ2-5	TGCAGCGTTCCCGCCCTCGGGGGGGAGGAGACCCAGTACTTC	CSVPALGGEETQYF
few	TRBD2	TRBV9	TRBJ2-3	TGTGCCAGCAGCCTGGGGACTAGCGGGAGTGTAGATACGCAGTATTTT	CASSLGTSGSVDTQYF
many	NA	TRBV18	TRBJ2-3	TGTGCCAGCTCACCCACCCAGAGCACAGATACGCAGTATTTT	CASSPTQSTDTQYF
NA	NA	TRBV9	TRBJ2-3	TGTGCCAGCAGCCCCGTAGCCCTCTTTGGCACAGATACGCAGTATTTT	CASSPVALFGTDTQYF
NA	NA	TRBV7-2	TRBJ2-7	TGTGCCAGCAGTTTCTCATCTGACAGCTCCTACGAGCAGTACTTC	CASSFSSDSSYEQYF
few	TRBD2	TRBV7-2	TRBJ2-1	TGTGCCAGCAGCTACCGACAAGCGGGAACCTACAATGAGCAGTTCTTC	CASSYRQAGTYNEQFF
few	NA	TRBV7-9	TRBJ2-5	TGTGCCAGCAGCTTATTCCGGCGCGGTCCCCAAGAGACCCAGTACTTC	CASSLFRRGPQETQYF
NA	TRBD2	TRBV7-2	TRBJ2-3	TGTGCCAGCAGCCCCTCGGGAGGGGGAGATACGCAGTATTTT	CASSPSGGGDTQYF
NA	NA	TRBV4-2	TRBJ1-2	TGTGCCAGCAGCCAAGATTGGCAGGCGGGCGGCTATGGCTACACCTTC	CASSQDWQAGGYGYTF
many	TRBD1	TRBV5-4	TRBJ1-6	TGTGCCAGCAGCTTTTCCGGGACAGGGGTTTCACCCCTCCACTTT	CASSFSGTGVSPLHF
NA	TRBD1	TRBV18	TRBJ1-3	TGTGCCAGCTCGGGACAGGGTGATTGGGCGAGAAACACCATATATTTT	CASSGQGDWARNTIYF
NA	TRBD2	TRBV7-6	TRBJ2-1	TGTGCCAGCAGCTCCAGACTAGCGTCCTACAATGAGCAGTTCTTC	CASSSRLASYNEQFF
NA	TRBD2	TRBV9	TRBJ2-5	TGTCCGGCGGGGGCCCAGTACTTC	CPAGAQYF
NA	NA	TRBV7-2	TRBJ1-6	TGTGCCAGCAGCTCCCGCGGGATCGACTATTCACCCCTCCACTTT	CASSSRGIDYSPLHF
many	NA	TRBV2	TRBJ2-3	TGTGCCAGCAACCGGATGCGGGGCACAGATACGCAGTATTTT	CASNRMRGTDTQYF
NA	TRBD2	TRBV29-1	TRBJ2-1	TGCAGCGTGGCGGGACTAGCGACGTCCTACAATGAGCAGTTCTTC	CSVAGLATSYNEQFF
many	NA	TRBV27	TRBJ1-1	TGTGCCAGCAGTTTAAACGGGTTAATGAACACTGAAGCTTTCTTT	CASSLNGLMNTEAFF
many	TRBD1	TRBV10-3	TRBJ1-1	TGTGCCATCAGACCGGGACAGGGGGTGTCTGAAGCTTTCTTT	CAIRPGQGVSEAFF
few	NA	TRBV2	TRBJ2-2	TGTGCCAGCAAGTTCAGCGAGAACACCGGGGAGCTGTTTTTT	CASKFSENTGELFF
few	NA	TRBV25-1	TRBJ1-1	TGTGCCAGCAGTGAAATGGGCAGCATGAACACTGAAGCTTTCTTT	CASSEMGSMNTEAFF
few	NA	TRBV7-9	TRBJ2-5	TGTGCCAGCAGCCCCCGCCAAGAGACCCAGTACTTC	CASSPRQETQYF
few	NA	TRBV7-2	TRBJ1-6	TGTGCCAGCAGCTTGGGTCGACAGGCGGAACCCCTCCACTTT	CASSLGRQAEPLHF
few	NA	TRBV28	TRBJ2-5	TGTGCCAGCAGTCCCCCTTGGGAGACCCAGTACTTC	CASSPPWETQYF
NA	NA	TRBV14	TRBJ1-2	TGTGCCAGCAGCCAAGATCTCGGGACGGGGGGCCTCTATGGCTACACCTTC	CASSQDLGTGGLYGYTF
NA	NA	TRBV7-8	TRBJ1-6	TGTGCCAGCAGCATACGCGGCAGGGTGAATTCACCCCTCCACTTT	CASSIRGRVNSPLHF
few	NA	TRBV7-8	TRBJ1-4	TGTGCCAGCAGCCTGAAGGGCACCGAAAAACTGTTTTTT	CASSLKGTEKLFF